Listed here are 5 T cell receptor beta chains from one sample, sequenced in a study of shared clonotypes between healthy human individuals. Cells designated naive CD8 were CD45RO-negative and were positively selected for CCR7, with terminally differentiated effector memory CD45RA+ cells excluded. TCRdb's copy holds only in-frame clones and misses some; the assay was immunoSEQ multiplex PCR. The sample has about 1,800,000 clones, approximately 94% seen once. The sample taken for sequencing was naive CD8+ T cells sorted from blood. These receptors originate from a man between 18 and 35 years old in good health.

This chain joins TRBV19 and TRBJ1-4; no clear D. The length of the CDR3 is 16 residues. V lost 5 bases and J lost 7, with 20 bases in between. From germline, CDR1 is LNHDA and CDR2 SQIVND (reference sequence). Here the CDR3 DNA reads TGTGCCAGTAGTGCAGTGGCGGCGGAATACCGTGAAAAACTGTTTTTT. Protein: CASSAVAAEYREKLFF. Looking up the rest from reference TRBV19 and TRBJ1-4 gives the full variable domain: DGGITQSPKYLFRKEGQNVTLSCEQNLNHDAMYWYRQDPGQGLRLIYYSQIVNDFQKGDIAEGYSVSREKKESFPLTVTSAQKNPTAFYLCASSAVAAEYREKLFFGSGTQLSVL.

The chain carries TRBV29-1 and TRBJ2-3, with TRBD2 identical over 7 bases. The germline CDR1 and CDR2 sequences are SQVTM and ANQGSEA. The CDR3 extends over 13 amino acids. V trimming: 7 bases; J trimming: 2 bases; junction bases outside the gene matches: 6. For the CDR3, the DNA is TGCAGCGCCCTGACTAGCACCACAGATACGCAGTATTTT. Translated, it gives CSALTSTTDTQYF.

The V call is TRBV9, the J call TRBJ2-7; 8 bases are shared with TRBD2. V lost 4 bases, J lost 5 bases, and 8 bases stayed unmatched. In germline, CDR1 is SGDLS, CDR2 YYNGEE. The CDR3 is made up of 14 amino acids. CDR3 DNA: TGTGCCAGCAGCCCCAGCGGGGGCATCGACGAGCAGTACTTC. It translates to CASSPSGGIDEQYF.

The CDR3: CASTLGGKEDTEAFF. The CDR3 DNA is TGTGCCAGTACCCTGGGTGGGAAGGAGGACACTGAAGCTTTCTTT. The V and J genes are TRBV19 and TRBJ1-1; unclear D gene. Trimming pared 7 bases from V and 3 bases from J, leaving 18 bases between. The CDR3 sequence is 15 residues long. Germline V gene lookup returns CDR1 LNHDA and CDR2 SQIVND (reference sequence).

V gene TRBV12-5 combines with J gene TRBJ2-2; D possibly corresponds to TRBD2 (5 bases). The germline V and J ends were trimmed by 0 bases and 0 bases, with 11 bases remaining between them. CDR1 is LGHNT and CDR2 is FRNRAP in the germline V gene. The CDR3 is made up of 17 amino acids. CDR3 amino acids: CASGLVLGLANTGELFF. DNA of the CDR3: TGTGCTAGTGGTTTGGTACTCGGACTTGCGAACACCGGGGAGCTGTTTTTT. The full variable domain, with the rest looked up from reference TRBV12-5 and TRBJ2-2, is DARVTQTPRHKVTEMGQEVTMRCQPILGHNTVFWYRQTMMQGLELLAYFRNRAPLDDSGMPKDRFSAEMPDATLATLKIQPSEPRDSAVYFCASGLVLGLANTGELFFGEGSRLTVL.